This T cell receptor (beta chain) originates from a study of blood T cell repertoires in COVID-19. By share, this clone ranks as medium-sized. Germline loops: CDR1 SEHNR, CDR2 FQNEAQ (reference sequence). This CDR3 spans 14 amino acids. V dropped 1 base and J dropped 2 bases, with 9 bases sitting between them. Per the original data handling: From reference gene primer amplification, estimates of nucleated cell counts were derived. Method: immunoSEQ multiplex PCR; TCRdb's copy keeps in-frame clones and lacks some. V, J and clone size are taken as reported in that table, and D and trimming were inferred from the DNA itself. This repertoire shows over 200,000 clones, over 80% found once; its top ten account for around 5.1%.

The V and J genes are TRBV7-9 and TRBJ2-7, with D possibly matching TRBD2 (6 bases). This clonotype was sampled from a human donor in a cohort sampled during active COVID-19. Specimen: peripheral blood. The CDR3 bases are TGTGCCAGCAGCTTAGTCGGGGGTCCCTACGAGCAGTACTTC. This sequence encodes CASSLVGGPYEQYF.